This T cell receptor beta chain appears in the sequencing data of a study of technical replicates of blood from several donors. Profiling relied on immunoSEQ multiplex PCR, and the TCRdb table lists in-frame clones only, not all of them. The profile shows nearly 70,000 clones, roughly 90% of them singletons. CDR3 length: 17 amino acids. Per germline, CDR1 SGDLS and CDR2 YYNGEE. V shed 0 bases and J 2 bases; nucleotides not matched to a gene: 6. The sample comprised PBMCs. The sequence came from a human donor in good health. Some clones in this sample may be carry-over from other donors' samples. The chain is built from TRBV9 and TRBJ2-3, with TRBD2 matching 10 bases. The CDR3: CASSVGWTSGTTDTQYF. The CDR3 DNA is TGTGCCAGCAGCGTAGGTTGGACTAGCGGTACCACAGATACGCAGTATTTT.